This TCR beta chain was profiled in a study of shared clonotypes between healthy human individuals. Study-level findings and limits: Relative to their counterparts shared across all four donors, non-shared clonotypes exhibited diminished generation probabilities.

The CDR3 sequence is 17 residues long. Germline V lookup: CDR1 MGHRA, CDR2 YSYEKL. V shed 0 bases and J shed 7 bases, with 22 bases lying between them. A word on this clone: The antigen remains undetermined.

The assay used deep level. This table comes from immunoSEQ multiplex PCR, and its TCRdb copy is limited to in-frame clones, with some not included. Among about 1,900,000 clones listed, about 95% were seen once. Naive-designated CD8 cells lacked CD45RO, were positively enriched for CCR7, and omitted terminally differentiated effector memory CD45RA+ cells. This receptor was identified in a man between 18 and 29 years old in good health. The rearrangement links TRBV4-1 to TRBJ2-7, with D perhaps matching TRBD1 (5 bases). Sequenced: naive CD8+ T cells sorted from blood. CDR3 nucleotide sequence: TGCGCCAGCAGCCAAGATTTGGTAGCAGGGTCATCCGGGGAGCAGTACTTC. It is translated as CASSQDLVAGSSGEQYF.